This TCR beta chain originates from a study of technical replicates of blood from several donors. V was pared by 2 bases and J by 0 bases, with 20 bases between. CDR1 and CDR2 (germline): SGHRS, YFSETQ. CDR3 length: 18 residues. Some clones are missing from TCRdb's copy, which holds only in-frame ones; the method was immunoSEQ multiplex PCR. The sample contains 90,000 to 100,000 clones, roughly 95% of which appear only once. Sequencing used T cells isolated from PBMCs. The clonotype was recovered from a human donor in good health. The chain combines TRBV5-1 with TRBJ1-1; D is possibly TRBD1 (6 bases). CDR3 DNA sequence: TGCGCCAGCAGCTTCCTCCCCCAGGGGTCTACGGTGAACACTGAAGCTTTCTTT. It translates to CASSFLPQGSTVNTEAFF.